The rows below give T cell receptor beta chains drawn from one sample of a study of vaccination and CD4 T cells after COVID-19. Antigens of these TCRs are unknown. TCRdb used MiXCR to reprocess the PCR reads, holding one entry per CDR3 protein. The sample includes some 14,000 distinct CDR3 sequences, 40% to 55% of them seen just once. Here the sequenced sample was CD4+ T cells from blood, cultured in vitro, taken after SARS-CoV-2 vaccination. These receptors were collected from a human donor who had recovered from COVID-19. The CDR3 runs from the conserved cysteine through the conserved F or W. D genes are given only for firm matches. Clone size appears in some rows only: once, few, many, or a class for an expanded clone.

TRBD1	-	TRBV4-3	TRBJ2-3	TGCGCCAGCAGCCAAGGTCGGGCCGGGACAGGACCCCCGAATACGCAGTATTTT	CASSQGRAGTGPPNTQYF
-	once	TRBV20-1	TRBJ2-2	TGCAGTGCTAGTTGGCCTGCGAACACCGGGGAGCTGTTTTTT	CSASWPANTGELFF
TRBD1	once	TRBV28	TRBJ2-7	TGTGCCAGCAGCCCCCCGGGACAGGGAGTCGAGCAGTACTTC	CASSPPGQGVEQYF
-	-	TRBV7-7	TRBJ2-5	TGTGCTAGCAGCTTAGCGAGGAGGGAGACCCAGTACTTC	CASSLARRETQYF
TRBD2	-	TRBV2	TRBJ2-1	TGTGCCAGCAGTGAGGGAACTAGCGGAAAACGCGCTCGGTTCTTC	CASSEGTSGKRARFF
-	-	TRBV19	TRBJ1-2	TGTGCCAGTAGTATCACCAGATTCGGCTACACCTTC	CASSITRFGYTF
-	-	TRBV7-2	TRBJ2-1	TGTGCCAGCAGCTCACTAGCAATAGGGAGATACAATGAGCAGTTCTTC	CASSSLAIGRYNEQFF
-	-	TRBV11-2	TRBJ2-3	TGTGCCAGCAGCTTACAGGGCACAGATACGCAGTATTTT	CASSLQGTDTQYF
TRBD1	-	TRBV20-1	TRBJ2-3	TGCAGTGCTAACCAGGGGGCGGGAACAGATACGCAGTATTTT	CSANQGAGTDTQYF
TRBD1	few	TRBV19	TRBJ1-5	TGTGCCAGTAGTGGCCGGGACAGATTACAGCGGCCCCAGCATTTT	CASSGRDRLQRPQHF
-	-	TRBV7-9	TRBJ2-1	TGTGCCAGCAGCCATAATCGGCAGTCCTACAATGAGCAGTTCTTC	CASSHNRQSYNEQFF
TRBD2	few	TRBV6-5	TRBJ2-5	TGTGCCAGCAGTTACTCAGCCAGCGGGAGGGCCGGGGAGACCCAGTACTTC	CASSYSASGRAGETQYF
TRBD2	few	TRBV6-1	TRBJ2-1	TGTGCCAGCAGTCTCCTAGCGGGAACCTACAATGAGCAGTTCTTC	CASSLLAGTYNEQFF
-	medium-sized	TRBV29-1	TRBJ1-2	TGCAGCGTTGAAGATCGTGGACAAAACAACTATGGCTACACCTTC	CSVEDRGQNNYGYTF
-	-	TRBV2	TRBJ2-2	TGTGCCAGCAGTGCTCTGGGAGTCGCGAACACCGGGGAGCTGTTTTTT	CASSALGVANTGELFF
TRBD1	few	TRBV6-1	TRBJ1-6	TGTGCCAGCAGTGTGACAGGGGTCTTAAATTCACCCCTCCACTTT	CASSVTGVLNSPLHF
TRBD2	-	TRBV19	TRBJ2-3	TGTGCCAGTAGCTCCGGGACTAGCGGGATATTGGCAGATACGCAGTATTTT	CASSSGTSGILADTQYF
TRBD2	-	TRBV28	TRBJ2-6	TGTGCCAGCAGTTTAAGACTAGCGGGATCGGGGGCCAACGTCCTGACTTTC	CASSLRLAGSGANVLTF
TRBD1	medium-sized	TRBV20-1	TRBJ1-3	TGCAGTGCTAAGAGACCGGGACAGACTCCTCCGTACTCTGGAAACACCATATATTTT	CSAKRPGQTPPYSGNTIYF
-	-	TRBV7-6	TRBJ1-1	TGTGCCAGCAGCTTAGGACGGGGTGACACTGAAGCTTTCTTT	CASSLGRGDTEAFF
TRBD2	few	TRBV19	TRBJ2-7	TGTGCCAGTAGCCCAACAAGCTCTAGCGGGATTTCCTACGAGCAGTACTTC	CASSPTSSSGISYEQYF
-	-	TRBV15	TRBJ2-1	TGTGCCACCAGCAGGGACGGAGGAGGGGTTAAGTTCTTC	CATSRDGGGVKFF
-	-	TRBV6-1	TRBJ1-1	TGTGCCAGCAGTCACGGGACTGAAGCTTTCTTT	CASSHGTEAFF
TRBD1	-	TRBV28	TRBJ1-5	TGTGCCAGCCACCCCTTCTCGACCAGGGGGAATCAGCCCCAGCATTTT	CASHPFSTRGNQPQHF
-	-	TRBV7-2	TRBJ2-2	TGTGCCAGCAGCCTCGGGGGCGGGAACACCGGGGAGCTGTTTTTT	CASSLGGGNTGELFF
-	-	TRBV6-5	TRBJ2-3	TGTGCCAGCAGTTTAGGCGGGCGGACAGATACGCAGTATTTT	CASSLGGRTDTQYF
TRBD1	-	TRBV4-2	TRBJ1-1	TGTGCCAGCAGCCAAGAAGGACCAGGGGGGCTAGAGGAAGCTTTCTTT	CASSQEGPGGLEEAFF
TRBD2	-	TRBV12-3/TRBV12-4	TRBJ2-2	TGTGCCAGCAGTTTCGGGACTAGCGGGAACACCGGGGAGCTGTTTTTT	CASSFGTSGNTGELFF
TRBD2	medium-sized	TRBV28	TRBJ2-3	TGTGCCAGCAGTATGACTAGCGGGACCACAACAGATACGCAGTATTTT	CASSMTSGTTTDTQYF
-	-	TRBV20-1	TRBJ2-2	TGCAGTGCCCCAGGAGTTCCCGGTAGTCTGACCGGGGAGCTGTTTTTT	CSAPGVPGSLTGELFF
-	-	TRBV6-1	TRBJ2-3	TGTGCCAGCAGTGAAGCGGAGGGGAGGCCGCAGTATTTT	CASSEAEGRPQYF
-	medium-sized	TRBV5-4	TRBJ2-7	TGTGCCAGCAGCCCCCAGCAGGCCCCGGGCGAGCAGTACTTC	CASSPQQAPGEQYF
TRBD2	-	TRBV6-1	TRBJ2-1	TGTGCCAGCAGTGAAGCGGGAGGGTACAATGAGCAGTTCTTC	CASSEAGGYNEQFF
-	-	TRBV28	TRBJ1-2	TGTGCCAGCGCTGGGGGGGCCGATTGGGGTGGCTACACCTTC	CASAGGADWGGYTF
-	-	TRBV27	TRBJ1-5	TGTGCCAGCAGTCCTCGTCTGCGAGGCCCAATCGGCCGAGACAATCAGCCCCAGCATTTT	CASSPRLRGPIGRDNQPQHF
-	-	TRBV15	TRBJ1-5	TGTGCCACCAGTCCCAGGGGACAGCCCCAGCATTTT	CATSPRGQPQHF
-	-	TRBV20-1	TRBJ2-7	TGCAGGGGGCTAGCGTACCGTTCCTACGAGCAGTACTTC	CRGLAYRSYEQYF
-	-	TRBV7-2	TRBJ2-3	TGTGCCAGCAGCTTAGCGCTGGGGCGGGCAACAGATACGCAGTATTTT	CASSLALGRATDTQYF
TRBD2	-	TRBV7-9	TRBJ2-5	TGTGCCAGCAGCGCGGGACTAACTGGGGAGACCCAGTACTTC	CASSAGLTGETQYF
-	-	TRBV20-1	TRBJ2-7	TGCAGCGTTCGCCCAGGGGGGGGATACGAGCAGTACTTC	CSVRPGGGYEQYF
-	once	TRBV28	TRBJ2-3	TGTGCCAGCAGCCTTTGGGGCGTAGCGGTAACTAGCACAGATACGCAGTATTTT	CASSLWGVAVTSTDTQYF
-	few	TRBV20-1	TRBJ2-3	TGCAGTGCTAGGTTAGCGGGACAGGCAGATACGCAGTATTTT	CSARLAGQADTQYF
TRBD1	few	TRBV15	TRBJ2-3	TGTGCCACCAGCAGAGCTGGGACAGCAGATACGCAGTATTTT	CATSRAGTADTQYF
-	-	TRBV15	TRBJ1-4	TGTGCCACCAGTTCGGGGGTCACCGAAAAACTGTTTTTT	CATSSGVTEKLFF